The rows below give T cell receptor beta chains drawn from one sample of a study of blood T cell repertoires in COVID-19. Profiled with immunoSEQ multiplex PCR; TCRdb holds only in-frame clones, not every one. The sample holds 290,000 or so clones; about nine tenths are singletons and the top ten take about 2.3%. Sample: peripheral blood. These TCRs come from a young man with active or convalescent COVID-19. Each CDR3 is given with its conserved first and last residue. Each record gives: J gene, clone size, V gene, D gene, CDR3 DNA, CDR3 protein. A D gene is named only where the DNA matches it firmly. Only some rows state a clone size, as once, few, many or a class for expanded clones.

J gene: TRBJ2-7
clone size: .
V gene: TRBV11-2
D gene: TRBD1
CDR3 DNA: TGTGCCAGCACCCCCCCCGGTTCAGGGGGCGTCGAGCAGTACTTC
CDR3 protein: CASTPPGSGGVEQYF

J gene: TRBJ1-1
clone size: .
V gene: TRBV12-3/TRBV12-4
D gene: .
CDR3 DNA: TGTGCCAGCAGTTTCAACAGGGCCACTGAAGCTTTCTTT
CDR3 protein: CASSFNRATEAFF

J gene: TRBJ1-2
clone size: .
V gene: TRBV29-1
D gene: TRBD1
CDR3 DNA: TGCAGCGTTGACAGGGGGTTCTATGGCTACACCTTC
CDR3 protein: CSVDRGFYGYTF

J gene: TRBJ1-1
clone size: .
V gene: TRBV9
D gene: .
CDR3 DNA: TGTGCCAGCAGCCCTGGTAGGGGTGAAGCTTTCTTT
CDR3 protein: CASSPGRGEAFF

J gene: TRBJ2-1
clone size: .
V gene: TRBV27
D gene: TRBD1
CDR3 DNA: TGTGCCAGCAGTTCCGGGACAGGGGGCTACAATGAGCAGTTCTTC
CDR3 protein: CASSSGTGGYNEQFF

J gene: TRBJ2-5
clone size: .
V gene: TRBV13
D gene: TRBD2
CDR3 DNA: TGTGCCAGCACCCTCTGGGAGGGCCGGGAGACCCAGTACTTC
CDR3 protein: CASTLWEGRETQYF

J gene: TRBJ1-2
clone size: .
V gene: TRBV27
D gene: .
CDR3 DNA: TGTGCCAGCAGTCCCCGACTCGCAAATACAGGGATCCATGGCTACACCTTC
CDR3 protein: CASSPRLANTGIHGYTF

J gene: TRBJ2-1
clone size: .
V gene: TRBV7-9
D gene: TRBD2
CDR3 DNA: TGTGCCAGCAGCTATCTAGCGGCCGGCGGTGAGCAGTTCTTC
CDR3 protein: CASSYLAAGGEQFF

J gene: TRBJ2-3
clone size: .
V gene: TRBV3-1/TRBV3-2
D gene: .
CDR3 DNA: TGTGCCAGCAGCCAAGGGGCAGCAGATACGCAGTATTTT
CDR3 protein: CASSQGAADTQYF

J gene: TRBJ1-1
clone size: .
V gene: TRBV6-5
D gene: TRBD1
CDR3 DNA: TGTGCCAGCAGTTCCGAGATCCCCTTACAGGGGGCGGGGGTCAGGTTT
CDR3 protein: CASSSEIPLQGAGVRF

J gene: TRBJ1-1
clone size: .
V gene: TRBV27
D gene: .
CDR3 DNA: TGTGCCAGCAGTTTAGCAGGGCTTTTAACTGAAGCTTTCTTT
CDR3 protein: CASSLAGLLTEAFF

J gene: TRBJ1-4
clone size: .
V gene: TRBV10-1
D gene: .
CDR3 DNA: TGCGCCAGCAGTGAGTTCCTAGAAGCAACTAATGAAAAACTGTTTTTT
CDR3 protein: CASSEFLEATNEKLFF

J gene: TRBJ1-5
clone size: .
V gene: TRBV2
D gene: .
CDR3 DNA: TGTGCCAGCAGTGAAAGCGATCGCAGTCAGCCCCAGCATTTT
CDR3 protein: CASSESDRSQPQHF

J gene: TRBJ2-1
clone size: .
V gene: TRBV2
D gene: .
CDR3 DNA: TGTGCCAGCAGAATGACCCAGGTTACAGACTCCTACAATGAGCAGTTCTTC
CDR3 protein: CASRMTQVTDSYNEQFF

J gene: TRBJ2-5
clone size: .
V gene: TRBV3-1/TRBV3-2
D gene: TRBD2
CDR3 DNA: TGTGCCAGCAGCCAAGATTTAGGCGGGAGCCTCACCCAGTACTTC
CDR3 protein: CASSQDLGGSLTQYF

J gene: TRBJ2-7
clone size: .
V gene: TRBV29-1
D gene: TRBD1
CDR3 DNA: TGCAGCGTTCTTACAGGGGCGACCCGTGAGCAGTACTTC
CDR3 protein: CSVLTGATREQYF

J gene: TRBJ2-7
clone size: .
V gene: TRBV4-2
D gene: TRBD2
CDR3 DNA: TGTGCCAGCAGCCAGGAGACTAGCGGGAGGTCTGAGCAGTACTTC
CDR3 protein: CASSQETSGRSEQYF

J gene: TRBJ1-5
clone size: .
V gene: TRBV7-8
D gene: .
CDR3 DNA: TGTGCCAGCAGCTTCCCCGGGGGAGATCAGCCCCAGCATTTT
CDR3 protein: CASSFPGGDQPQHF

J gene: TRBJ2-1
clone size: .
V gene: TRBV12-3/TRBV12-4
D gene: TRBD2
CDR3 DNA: TGTGCCAGCAGTCCTAGCGGGTCTCAGTTCTTC
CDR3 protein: CASSPSGSQFF

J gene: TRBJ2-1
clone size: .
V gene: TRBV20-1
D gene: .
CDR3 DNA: TGCAGTGCTAGTAACGGGAGTCCCGAGCAGTTCTTC
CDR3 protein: CSASNGSPEQFF

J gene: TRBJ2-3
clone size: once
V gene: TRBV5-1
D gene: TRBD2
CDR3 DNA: TGCGCCAGCAGCTTGCGAGCGGGGTCTAGCACAGATACGCAGTATTTT
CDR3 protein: CASSLRAGSSTDTQYF

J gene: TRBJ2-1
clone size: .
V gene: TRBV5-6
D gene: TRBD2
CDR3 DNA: TGTGCCAGCAGCTTGCCGTCTAGCGGGAACGGTGAGCAGTTCTTC
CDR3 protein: CASSLPSSGNGEQFF

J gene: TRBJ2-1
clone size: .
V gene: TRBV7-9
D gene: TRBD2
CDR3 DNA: TGTGCCAGCAGCACTGAACTAGCGGGGGGATCCTACAATGAGCAGTTCTTC
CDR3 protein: CASSTELAGGSYNEQFF

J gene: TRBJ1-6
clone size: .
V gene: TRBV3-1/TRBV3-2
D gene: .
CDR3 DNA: TGTGCCAGCAGCCAAGCACAGGATTCACCCCTCCACTTT
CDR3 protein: CASSQAQDSPLHF

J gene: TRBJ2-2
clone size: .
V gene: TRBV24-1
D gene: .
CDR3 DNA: TGTGCCACCAGTGATTCTTACGGGACATACACCGGGGAGCTGTTTTTT
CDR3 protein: CATSDSYGTYTGELFF

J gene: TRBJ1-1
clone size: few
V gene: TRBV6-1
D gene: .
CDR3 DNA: TGTGCCAGCAGTGAAGTTCGGAACACTGAAGCTTTCTTT
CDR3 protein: CASSEVRNTEAFF

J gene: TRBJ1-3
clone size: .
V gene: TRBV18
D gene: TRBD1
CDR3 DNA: TGTGCCAGCTCACGGACAGGGTCAGGAAACACCATATATTTT
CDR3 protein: CASSRTGSGNTIYF